The rows below give T cell receptor beta chains drawn from one sample of a study of blood T cell repertoires in COVID-19. TCRdb's copy holds only in-frame clones and misses some; the assay was immunoSEQ multiplex PCR. The top ten clones hold around 3.5% of a sample with 110,000 or so clones, around 83% of them seen once. Input material: peripheral blood. The receptor source for this set is a man in his forties with acute or convalescent COVID-19. CDR3s include the opening cysteine and the closing phenylalanine or tryptophan. The D gene is left open where the match is weak. A clone size is listed for some rows: how often the clone was seen (once, few, many), or a class if it is expanded.

clone size: .; V gene: TRBV29-1; D gene: TRBD1; J gene: TRBJ2-7; CDR3 DNA: TGCAGCGTTGAAGGGGAGGGACAGGGCGAGTACGAGCAGTACTTC; CDR3 protein: CSVEGEGQGEYEQYF
clone size: .; V gene: TRBV4-3; D gene: TRBD1; J gene: TRBJ2-3; CDR3 DNA: TGCGCCAGCAGCCAAGGGACAGGATCCACAGATACGCAGTATTTT; CDR3 protein: CASSQGTGSTDTQYF
clone size: .; V gene: TRBV5-6; D gene: TRBD1; J gene: TRBJ2-7; CDR3 DNA: TGTGCCAGCAGCTCCACCGCCCCGACAGGGGCCTACGAGCAGTACTTC; CDR3 protein: CASSSTAPTGAYEQYF
clone size: .; V gene: TRBV5-1; D gene: .; J gene: TRBJ2-3; CDR3 DNA: TGCGCCAGCAGCTTTTTTTACCCGCGGGGAGATACGCAGTATTTT; CDR3 protein: CASSFFYPRGDTQYF
clone size: .; V gene: TRBV20-1; D gene: .; J gene: TRBJ2-7; CDR3 DNA: TGCAGTGCTAGTAGAGACTACGAGCAGTACTTC; CDR3 protein: CSASRDYEQYF
clone size: few; V gene: TRBV4-2; D gene: .; J gene: TRBJ1-5; CDR3 DNA: TGTGCCAGCAGCCAAGAAGGCGGCTGGCCCCAGCATTTT; CDR3 protein: CASSQEGGWPQHF
clone size: .; V gene: TRBV5-1; D gene: TRBD2; J gene: TRBJ2-5; CDR3 DNA: TGCGCCAGCAGCTTGGCCATCGCGGGGGGGCGAGAGACCCAGTACTTC; CDR3 protein: CASSLAIAGGRETQYF
clone size: .; V gene: TRBV19; D gene: .; J gene: TRBJ1-2; CDR3 DNA: TGTGCCAGTAGTATAGGCGGGCAGGGGAAGTTTGGCTACACCTTC; CDR3 protein: CASSIGGQGKFGYTF
clone size: once; V gene: TRBV24-1; D gene: TRBD2; J gene: TRBJ2-3; CDR3 DNA: TGTGCCACCAGTGACCCCACTAGCGGGGGGGCGGATACGCAGTATTTT; CDR3 protein: CATSDPTSGGADTQYF
clone size: once; V gene: TRBV6-5; D gene: TRBD1; J gene: TRBJ2-7; CDR3 DNA: TGTGCCAGCAACCCGGGACAGGTAAAGGGCGAGCAGTACTTC; CDR3 protein: CASNPGQVKGEQYF
clone size: once; V gene: TRBV14; D gene: .; J gene: TRBJ2-5; CDR3 DNA: TGTGCCAGCAGCCAAGATCTTGCGGGCCCTGGGACCCAGTACTTC; CDR3 protein: CASSQDLAGPGTQYF
clone size: few; V gene: TRBV29-1; D gene: .; J gene: TRBJ1-5; CDR3 DNA: TGCAGCGTTGAAGATACGCAGGGCCAGCCCCAGCATTTT; CDR3 protein: CSVEDTQGQPQHF
clone size: once; V gene: TRBV7-2; D gene: TRBD1; J gene: TRBJ1-2; CDR3 DNA: TGTGCCAGCAGCTGGGGGACAGACTATGGCTACACCTTC; CDR3 protein: CASSWGTDYGYTF
clone size: .; V gene: TRBV9; D gene: .; J gene: TRBJ1-1; CDR3 DNA: TGTGCCAGCAGCCCATCACCCACGGGGGGCGGAAACACTGAAGCTTTCTTT; CDR3 protein: CASSPSPTGGGNTEAFF
clone size: .; V gene: TRBV18; D gene: .; J gene: TRBJ2-2; CDR3 DNA: TGTGCCAGCTCAAGTTTCCGATCGGGACAGAACACCGGGGAGCTGTTTTTT; CDR3 protein: CASSSFRSGQNTGELFF
clone size: .; V gene: TRBV7-2; D gene: TRBD2; J gene: TRBJ2-5; CDR3 DNA: TGTGCCAGCAGCTTAGTAGGCCAGCGGGGCGAGACCCAGTACTTC; CDR3 protein: CASSLVGQRGETQYF
clone size: .; V gene: TRBV4-3; D gene: .; J gene: TRBJ1-5; CDR3 DNA: TGCGCCAGCAGCCCCGACCTCCGGGACTTTCCCAATCAGCCCCAGCATTTT; CDR3 protein: CASSPDLRDFPNQPQHF
clone size: .; V gene: TRBV2; D gene: .; J gene: TRBJ1-2; CDR3 DNA: TGTGCCAGCAGTTCGGGACACCACAGGAGCGGCTACACCTTC; CDR3 protein: CASSSGHHRSGYTF
clone size: .; V gene: TRBV4-1; D gene: TRBD2; J gene: TRBJ2-7; CDR3 DNA: TGCGCCAGCAGCCCCTCCGAAGCGGGGGAGGTCTACGAGCAGTACTTC; CDR3 protein: CASSPSEAGEVYEQYF
clone size: .; V gene: TRBV11-3; D gene: TRBD2; J gene: TRBJ2-1; CDR3 DNA: TGTGCCAGCAGCCCGGGGCGGGGGGAGAATGAGCAGTTCTTC; CDR3 protein: CASSPGRGENEQFF
clone size: .; V gene: TRBV7-2; D gene: TRBD1; J gene: TRBJ1-4; CDR3 DNA: TGTGCCAGCAGCGCGGACAGGTTGGGGGGAAAACTGTTTTTT; CDR3 protein: CASSADRLGGKLFF
clone size: .; V gene: TRBV5-1; D gene: .; J gene: TRBJ2-7; CDR3 DNA: TGCGCCAGCAGCACCCAGGACTACGAGCAGTACTTC; CDR3 protein: CASSTQDYEQYF
clone size: .; V gene: TRBV6-6; D gene: .; J gene: TRBJ2-1; CDR3 DNA: TGTGCCAGCAGTTACTCGGGGGGGGCGGGTGAGCAGTTCTTC; CDR3 protein: CASSYSGGAGEQFF
clone size: once; V gene: TRBV7-9; D gene: .; J gene: TRBJ2-1; CDR3 DNA: TGTGCCAGCAGCTTAGAGGAGGGCAATGAGCAGTTCTTC; CDR3 protein: CASSLEEGNEQFF
clone size: .; V gene: TRBV15; D gene: TRBD2; J gene: TRBJ2-3; CDR3 DNA: TGTGCCACCAGCAGAGTGAGGGCTAGCGGGGCAGATACGCAGTATTTT; CDR3 protein: CATSRVRASGADTQYF
clone size: .; V gene: TRBV5-1; D gene: .; J gene: TRBJ1-1; CDR3 DNA: TGCGCCAGCAGCCGGTGGGGGGTCGGAAACATGAACACTGAAGCTTTCTTT; CDR3 protein: CASSRWGVGNMNTEAFF
clone size: .; V gene: TRBV10-1; D gene: TRBD2; J gene: TRBJ2-2; CDR3 DNA: TGCGCCAGCGGCGGGGGTGGGGAAGAGCTGTTTTTT; CDR3 protein: CASGGGGEELFF
clone size: few; V gene: TRBV9; D gene: TRBD1; J gene: TRBJ1-2; CDR3 DNA: TGTGCCAGCAGCTCTGGGACAGGGATCGCCTACACCTTC; CDR3 protein: CASSSGTGIAYTF
clone size: .; V gene: TRBV5-1; D gene: .; J gene: TRBJ2-7; CDR3 DNA: TGCGCCAGCAGCACCGAAACAGGGTCCGGCGAGCAGTACTTC; CDR3 protein: CASSTETGSGEQYF
clone size: .; V gene: TRBV6-4; D gene: TRBD2; J gene: TRBJ2-1; CDR3 DNA: TGTGCCAGCGCCAGACTAGCGGGGGGCGTCAATGAGCAGTTCTTC; CDR3 protein: CASARLAGGVNEQFF
clone size: .; V gene: TRBV9; D gene: .; J gene: TRBJ2-3; CDR3 DNA: TGTGCCAGCAGCGTTACTGGAGCGGTCCCAGATACGCAGTATTTT; CDR3 protein: CASSVTGAVPDTQYF
clone size: .; V gene: TRBV7-3; D gene: .; J gene: TRBJ1-3; CDR3 DNA: TGTGCCAGCAGCTCCGACAGGCTCTCTGGAAACACCATATATTTT; CDR3 protein: CASSSDRLSGNTIYF
clone size: once; V gene: TRBV3-1/TRBV3-2; D gene: .; J gene: TRBJ1-6; CDR3 DNA: TGTGCCAGCAGCCAAGATGTATTGGGCAGGGTCCGTAGCAATTCACCCCTCCACTTT; CDR3 protein: CASSQDVLGRVRSNSPLHF
clone size: .; V gene: TRBV14; D gene: TRBD1; J gene: TRBJ1-1; CDR3 DNA: TGTGCCAGCAGACTAGGGACAGGAGACACTGAAGCTTTCTTT; CDR3 protein: CASRLGTGDTEAFF
clone size: few; V gene: TRBV24-1; D gene: .; J gene: TRBJ2-6; CDR3 DNA: TGTGCCACCAGTGTTGGGGGCGCTGGGGCCAACGTCCTGACTTTC; CDR3 protein: CATSVGGAGANVLTF
clone size: .; V gene: TRBV7-4; D gene: .; J gene: TRBJ1-4; CDR3 DNA: TGTGCCAGCAGCCCCGGAACGGGGGATGGGGAAAAACTGTTTTTT; CDR3 protein: CASSPGTGDGEKLFF
clone size: once; V gene: TRBV9; D gene: .; J gene: TRBJ2-7; CDR3 DNA: TGTGCCAGCAGCCTTACCCCGGACACTTGGATTTACGAGCAGTACTTC; CDR3 protein: CASSLTPDTWIYEQYF
clone size: .; V gene: TRBV5-1; D gene: TRBD2; J gene: TRBJ2-3; CDR3 DNA: TGCGCCAGCAAGGGTGGGACTAGCCCAGATACGCAGTATTTT; CDR3 protein: CASKGGTSPDTQYF
clone size: .; V gene: TRBV19; D gene: TRBD1; J gene: TRBJ1-5; CDR3 DNA: TGTGCCAGTAACCTACCTGGACAGGGACGGGATCAGCCCCAGCATTTT; CDR3 protein: CASNLPGQGRDQPQHF